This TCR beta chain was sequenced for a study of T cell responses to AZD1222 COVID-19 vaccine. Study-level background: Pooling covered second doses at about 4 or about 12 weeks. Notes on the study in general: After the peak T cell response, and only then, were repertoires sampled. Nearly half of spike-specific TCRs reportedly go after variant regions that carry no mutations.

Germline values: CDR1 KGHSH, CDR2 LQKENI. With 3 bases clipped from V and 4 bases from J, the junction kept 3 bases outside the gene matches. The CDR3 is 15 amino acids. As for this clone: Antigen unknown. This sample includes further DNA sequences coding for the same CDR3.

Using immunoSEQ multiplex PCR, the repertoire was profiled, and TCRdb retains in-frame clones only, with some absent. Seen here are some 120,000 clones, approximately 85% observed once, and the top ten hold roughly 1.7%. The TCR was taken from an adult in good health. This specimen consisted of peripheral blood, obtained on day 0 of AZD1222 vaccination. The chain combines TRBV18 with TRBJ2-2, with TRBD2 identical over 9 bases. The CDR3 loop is CASSPGLAVTGELFF. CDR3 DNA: TGTGCCAGCTCACCGGGACTAGCTGTCACCGGGGAGCTGTTTTTT.